This T cell receptor beta chain was recorded in a study of T cells in Graves' hyperthyroidism and ophthalmopathy. Patients showing uncontrolled infection, other autoimmune disease, pregnancy or lactation were ineligible. Thyroid ultrasound, orbital computed tomography, clinical symptoms, and serum thyroxine and TRAb underpinned diagnoses. The germline V gene encodes CDR1 LGHNA and CDR2 YSLEER. The ends were cut back, 0 bases at V and 4 bases at J, with 15 bases in the middle. The CDR3 extends over 16 amino acids. Researchers amplified the TCR beta CDR3 regions from RNA transcripts. A first-round RT-PCR of the TCR CDR3 used the HTBI primer set. MiXCR was run by TCRdb on the multiplex PCR reads, yielding one entry per CDR3 protein. The top ten clones hold 44% of a sample with more than 500,000 distinct CDR3 sequences, over 35% of them seen once.

This clonotype was obtained from an adult woman with Graves' disease, either hyperthyroidism or ophthalmopathy (not recorded which). The chain is built from TRBV4-3 and TRBJ1-2; D gene uncertain. The sample consisted of peripheral blood or thyroid tissue (not recorded which). CDR3: CASSQEVGQAPYGYTF. CDR3 sequence (DNA): TGCGCCAGCAGCCAAGAAGTCGGGCAGGCACCCTATGGCTACACCTTC.